Listed below are T cell receptor beta chains from one sample, sequenced in a study of regulatory and conventional T cells in RAG deficiency. TCRdb's copy holds only in-frame clones and misses some; the assay was immunoSEQ multiplex PCR. Here the sample spans over 250 clones, approximately 35% being singletons. Sequenced material: CD8+ T cells sorted from blood. These receptors all stem from a human donor with RAG deficiency presenting as severe combined immunodeficiency. Both conserved end residues are part of each CDR3. D genes are given only for firm matches. Expanded clones are given a class, and other clones once, few, many or no size at all.

J gene: TRBJ2-1
clone size: NA
V gene: TRBV5-2
D gene: NA
CDR3 DNA: TGTGCCAGCAGCCCCCGGGACAGGCACAATGAGCAGTTCTTC
CDR3 protein: CASSPRDRHNEQFF

J gene: TRBJ1-1
clone size: once
V gene: TRBV7-9
D gene: NA
CDR3 DNA: TGTGCCAGCAGCTTCGTTACGGGGAACACTGAAGCTTTCTTT
CDR3 protein: CASSFVTGNTEAFF

J gene: TRBJ2-1
clone size: few
V gene: TRBV7-3
D gene: NA
CDR3 DNA: TGTGCCAGCAGCTTACACTCCTACAATGAGCAGTTCTTC
CDR3 protein: CASSLHSYNEQFF

J gene: TRBJ1-1
clone size: few
V gene: TRBV5-1
D gene: NA
CDR3 DNA: TGTGCCAGCAGCTTGTATTCGGCTGAAGCTTTCTTT
CDR3 protein: CASSLYSAEAFF

J gene: TRBJ2-1
clone size: NA
V gene: TRBV7-4
D gene: TRBD1
CDR3 DNA: TGTGCCAGCAGCCCCCGGGACAGGCACAATGAGCAGTTCTTC
CDR3 protein: CASSPRDRHNEQFF

J gene: TRBJ1-5
clone size: large
V gene: TRBV5-1
D gene: NA
CDR3 DNA: TGCGCCAGCAGACGGACTCTTGGAGGACAGCCCCAGCATTTT
CDR3 protein: CASRRTLGGQPQHF

J gene: TRBJ1-2
clone size: NA
V gene: TRBV5-4
D gene: TRBD1
CDR3 DNA: TGTGCCAGCAGCTTCGGGACAGCTAACTATGGCTACACCTTC
CDR3 protein: CASSFGTANYGYTF

J gene: TRBJ1-5
clone size: NA
V gene: TRBV2
D gene: NA
CDR3 DNA: TGTGCCAGCAGTGATGGGTCGCGGACAGTTGTTTTT
CDR3 protein: CASSDGSRTVVF

J gene: TRBJ1-2
clone size: few
V gene: TRBV30
D gene: NA
CDR3 DNA: TGTGCCTGGGCCCTGACAGTCAACTATGGCTACACCTTC
CDR3 protein: CAWALTVNYGYTF

J gene: TRBJ1-2
clone size: NA
V gene: TRBV7-3
D gene: TRBD1
CDR3 DNA: TGCGCCAGCAGCCAAGACAGGGTTGGCTACACCTTC
CDR3 protein: CASSQDRVGYTF

J gene: TRBJ1-1
clone size: large
V gene: TRBV6-5
D gene: NA
CDR3 DNA: TGTGCCAGCAGTTACGGCAGAGATGAGACTGAAGCTTTCTTT
CDR3 protein: CASSYGRDETEAFF

J gene: TRBJ2-7
clone size: NA
V gene: TRBV18
D gene: NA
CDR3 DNA: TGTGCCAGCTCACTCTCCTACGAGCAGTACTTC
CDR3 protein: CASSLSYEQYF

J gene: TRBJ2-5
clone size: NA
V gene: TRBV2
D gene: TRBD1
CDR3 DNA: TGTGCCAGCAGCTCCTGGACAGGACAAGAGACCCAGTACTTC
CDR3 protein: CASSSWTGQETQYF

J gene: TRBJ1-1
clone size: few
V gene: TRBV11-2
D gene: NA
CDR3 DNA: TGTGCCAGCAGCTTGTATTCGGCTGAAGCTTTCTTT
CDR3 protein: CASSLYSAEAFF

J gene: TRBJ2-7
clone size: NA
V gene: TRBV6-1
D gene: NA
CDR3 DNA: TGTGCCAGCGTGAGGGGGGCCTACGAGCAGTACTTC
CDR3 protein: CASVRGAYEQYF

J gene: TRBJ1-5
clone size: NA
V gene: TRBV7-2
D gene: NA
CDR3 DNA: TGTGCCAGCAGCTACAGGGGCAATCAGCCCCAGCATTTT
CDR3 protein: CASSYRGNQPQHF

J gene: TRBJ1-5
clone size: NA
V gene: TRBV6-5
D gene: NA
CDR3 DNA: TGTGCCAGCGGCAGACAGCTCAATCAGCCCCAGCATTTT
CDR3 protein: CASGRQLNQPQHF

J gene: TRBJ2-1
clone size: NA
V gene: TRBV30
D gene: NA
CDR3 DNA: TGTGCCTGGAGTGTACTGGGGGTCAATGAGCAGTTCTTC
CDR3 protein: CAWSVLGVNEQFF

J gene: TRBJ2-1
clone size: NA
V gene: TRBV19
D gene: TRBD2
CDR3 DNA: TGTGCCAGTAGCCAGGGACTAGCGGTTTACAATGAGCAGTTCTTC
CDR3 protein: CASSQGLAVYNEQFF

J gene: TRBJ2-1
clone size: medium-sized
V gene: TRBV6-5
D gene: TRBD2
CDR3 DNA: TGTGCCAGCAGTTTAGCGGGACACAATGAGCAGTTCTTC
CDR3 protein: CASSLAGHNEQFF

J gene: TRBJ1-2
clone size: NA
V gene: TRBV9
D gene: NA
CDR3 DNA: TGTGCCAGCAGCGTAGCTTCGGGACCCCTACACTACACCTTC
CDR3 protein: CASSVASGPLHYTF

J gene: TRBJ1-4
clone size: few
V gene: TRBV11-2
D gene: NA
CDR3 DNA: TGTGCCAGCAGCTTACAGGGTTTTGAAAAACTGTTTTTT
CDR3 protein: CASSLQGFEKLFF

J gene: TRBJ1-1
clone size: medium-sized
V gene: TRBV6-5
D gene: NA
CDR3 DNA: TGTGCCAGCAGTTACTTGGGCCGAGCGGTCTTT
CDR3 protein: CASSYLGRAVF

J gene: TRBJ1-5
clone size: NA
V gene: TRBV9
D gene: NA
CDR3 DNA: TGTGCCAGCAGCAGTGGTGCCAATCAGCCCCAGCATTTT
CDR3 protein: CASSSGANQPQHF

J gene: TRBJ1-4
clone size: few
V gene: TRBV2
D gene: TRBD1
CDR3 DNA: TGTGCCAGCAGTCGGACAGGGGGCTGGGGTGAAAAACTGTTTTTT
CDR3 protein: CASSRTGGWGEKLFF

J gene: TRBJ1-2
clone size: few
V gene: TRBV7-9
D gene: NA
CDR3 DNA: TGTGCCAGCAGCTTCCAGGGATACTATGGCTACACCTTC
CDR3 protein: CASSFQGYYGYTF

J gene: TRBJ1-2
clone size: NA
V gene: TRBV2
D gene: NA
CDR3 DNA: TGTGCCAGCAGCTTCCAGGGATACTATGGCTACACCTTC
CDR3 protein: CASSFQGYYGYTF

J gene: TRBJ1-5
clone size: NA
V gene: TRBV5-6
D gene: NA
CDR3 DNA: TGTGCCAGCAGCTTGGGACAATATAGCAATCAGCCCCAGCATTTT
CDR3 protein: CASSLGQYSNQPQHF

J gene: TRBJ2-3
clone size: NA
V gene: TRBV14
D gene: NA
CDR3 DNA: TGTGCCAGCAGCCGGGTTCCCTGGGACACAGATACGCAGTATTTT
CDR3 protein: CASSRVPWDTDTQYF